What follows describes a single T cell receptor (beta chain). This clone came up once. Its target antigen remains unknown. No quality values exist for individual bases; no much larger clone is one base distant. The CDR3 holds 13 amino acids from the cysteine to the phenylalanine. The entry retains the CDR3 DNA only, 39 bases that are in frame from base 1. V is pared back by 3 bases and J by 5 bases, with 8 bases lying between the germline termini. In the germline V gene, CDR1 corresponds to SNHLY and CDR2 to FYNNEI. TCRbeta CDR3 regions were amplified from genomic DNA using the immunoSEQ Assay, a bias-controlled multiplex PCR. The published analysis was carried out like this. Within the assay, amplification of reference gene primers was used to estimate how many nucleated cells each sample contained. Sequence reads were collapsed and filtered to measure the absolute abundance of every unique TCRbeta CDR3 rearrangement. For each sample, productive Simpson clonality was calculated as the square root of Simpson's diversity index across productive rearrangements. TCRdb carries this immuneACCESS record with in-frame sequences only. Its versions omit some clonotypes, under half of them owing to an unresolved V gene in the studies checked, with the rest unexplained. That table is the source of V, J and clone size, and D and trimming were worked out from the DNA. The table for this sample lists some 490,000 clones; 88% of them were counted only once. The ten most abundant clones make up 7% to 10% of the sample.

This entry comes from a study of blood T cell repertoires in COVID-19 (dated by TCRdb to about 2020). General notes on the study: Samples covering the acute and convalescent phases of COVID-19 were provided by collaborators in the United States, Italy and Spain. The prospective study material was composed of cDNA or gDNA derived from T cells, B-cell-depleted T cells, or PBMCs. Subjects who had been exposed to COVID-19, were actively infected with it, or had recovered from it provided the deeply sampled blood TCRbeta repertoires that made up the dataset. The repertoires were released in a freely available public database meant as a resource for research on the immune response to SARS-CoV-2. Samples came from the ongoing ImmuneRACE study (first 160 participants) plus 1,254 subjects from 6 global collaborators. Sample metadata almost always included a de-identified subject ID, COVID-19 status, age in years and sex. Where available, HLA class I and class II types were taken from metadata supplied by the sample provider and were not determined by assay-based typing.

Findings and caveats that apply to the study as a whole: The amount of clinical and demographic metadata varied by source and participant and was provided uncurated.

Participants in the prospective study were aged about 18 to 90 years, lived in 20 to 25 United States geographic areas, and enrolled through a virtual design. In the prospective study, participants were assigned to cohorts based on the clinical history participants reported in a screening survey and a study questionnaire. Recovered participants in ImmuneRACE Cohort 3 were defined as having two consecutive negative NP/OP PCR tests, clearance from a healthcare professional, or resolution of symptoms. Each participant in the prospective study had whole blood, serum and a nasopharyngeal or oropharyngeal swab collected by mobile phlebotomists. Participants in the prospective study had the option to provide additional blood draws and questionnaires over a roughly two-month period. Before DNA extraction, prospective study blood samples were shipped either frozen or at room temperature.

The sequenced sample was PBMCs or T cells enriched from blood (not recorded which). The chain joins TRBV2 to TRBJ1-5; the D gene assignment is ambiguous. The receptor was isolated from a woman between 55 and 75 years old who had recovered from COVID-19. In nucleotides, the sequence is TGTGCCAGCAGTGACTCTAGGCATCAGCCCCAGCATTTT. It specifies CASSDSRHQPQHF.